The present TCR beta chain was sequenced within a study of cytomegalovirus exposure and HLA in healthy donors. Study in general: The early release's HLA-typed donors yielded 70 million to 85 million unique TCRs.

Healthy bone marrow donors made up the cohort. From germline, CDR1 is GTSNPN and CDR2 SVGIG (reference sequence). This CDR3 is 11 amino acids long. Between the trimmed V and J ends, which lost 2 bases and 5 bases, there was a span of 4 bases. The PCR used 60 Vbeta and 13 Jbeta primers. The data were produced by immunoSEQ multiplex PCR, yet TCRdb's version contains in-frame clones alone and is incomplete. This sample yields about 160,000 clones, of which about 86% are seen a single time; nearly 2% belongs to the top ten. Sample: PBMCs. The clonotype comes from a woman under 30 in good health and CMV-seronegative. The chain couples TRBV30 to TRBJ2-1; D gene unclear. The CDR3 protein is CAWSLNNEQFF. As DNA, the CDR3 is TGTGCCTGGAGTCTAAACAATGAGCAGTTCTTC.